In this sample, the clone carrying this TCR beta chain turned up a few times. Its antigen is currently unknown. The data were obtained in a study of identical twins. General study findings and limits: Models underestimated how often monozygotic twins shared out-of-frame TCR alpha. In drawing conclusions, the study used cross-sectional statistical analysis and did not follow the same donors.

TCRdb fed the 5' RACE reads into MiXCR, producing one record per CDR3 protein. The sample lists approximately 240,000 distinct CDR3 sequences; around 15% were seen once. Germline CDR1 SGHRS, CDR2 YFSETQ. J gave up 4 bases and V 4 bases, and 4 bases lay outside the gene matches. The CDR3 is made up of 13 amino acids. Only healthy Caucasians were enrolled as donors. The TCR originated in a young woman in good health. The specimen sequenced was memory (CD45RO+) T cells sorted from blood. This sequence joins TRBV5-1 and TRBJ1-2; TRBD1 agrees at 7 bases. The CDR3 spells CASSATGIYGYTF. Here the CDR3 DNA reads TGCGCCAGCAGCGCGACAGGGATCTATGGCTACACCTTC.